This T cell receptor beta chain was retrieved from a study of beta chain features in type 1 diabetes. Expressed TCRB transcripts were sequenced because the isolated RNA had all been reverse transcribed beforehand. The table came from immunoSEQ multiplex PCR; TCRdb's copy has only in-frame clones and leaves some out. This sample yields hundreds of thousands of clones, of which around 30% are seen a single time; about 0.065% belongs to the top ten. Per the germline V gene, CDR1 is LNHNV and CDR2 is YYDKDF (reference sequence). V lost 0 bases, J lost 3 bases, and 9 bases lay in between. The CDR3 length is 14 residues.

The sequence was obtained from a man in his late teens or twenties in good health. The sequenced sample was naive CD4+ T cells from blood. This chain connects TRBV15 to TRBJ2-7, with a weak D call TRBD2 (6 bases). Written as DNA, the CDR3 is TGTGCCACCAGCAGAGACGAGACTAGCTACGAGCAGTACTTC. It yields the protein CATSRDETSYEQYF. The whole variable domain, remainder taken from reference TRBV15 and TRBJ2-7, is DAMVIQNPRYQVTQFGKPVTLSCSQTLNHNVMYWYQQKSSQAPKLLFHYYDKDFNNEADTPDNFQSRRPNTSFCFLDIRSPGLGDTAMYLCATSRDETSYEQYFGPGTRLTVT.